This passage covers 2 T cell receptor beta chains from one sample sequenced in a study of cytomegalovirus exposure and HLA in healthy donors. Clones were read by immunoSEQ multiplex PCR, and TCRdb kept only the in-frame ones, dropping some. Among under 250,000 clones, less than 90% were seen once, and the ten largest hold roughly 6%. The specimen sequenced was PBMCs. The receptors were sampled from a woman between 18 and 29 years old in good health and CMV-seronegative.

The chain couples TRBV30 to TRBJ1-6, with D unresolved. Trimming took off 3 bases at V and 0 bases at J, with 3 bases between the two ends. The CDR3 contains 13 residues. Germline V gives CDR1 GTSNPN, CDR2 SVGIG (reference sequence). This CDR3 is CAWRNSYNSPLHF. In DNA, the CDR3 is TGTGCCTGGAGGAACTCCTATAATTCACCCCTCCACTTT.

For the CDR3, the DNA is TGCGCCAGCAGCTCCCGGGACAGAAGTGGGGGCTACACCTTC. This encodes CASSSRDRSGGYTF. The chain carries TRBV5-1 and TRBJ1-2; TRBD1 matches 7 bases. The J segment lost 8 bases and the V segment lost 3 bases, leaving 10 bases of the junction unmatched. The CDR3 length is 14 residues. From germline, CDR1 is SGHRS and CDR2 YFSETQ.